The rows below give T cell receptor beta chains drawn from one sample of a study of blood T cell repertoires in COVID-19. Produced via immunoSEQ multiplex PCR; TCRdb's table is partial and in-frame only. The profile covers more than 300,000 clones, with 92% appearing a single time and 18% taken by the ten largest. Sequenced sample: PBMCs or T cells enriched from blood (not recorded which). These TCRs come from a woman in her thirties who had recovered from COVID-19. The CDR3 runs from the conserved cysteine through the conserved F or W. A clone size is listed for some rows: how often the clone was seen (once, few, many), or a class if it is expanded.

size | V | CDR3
. | TRBV4-1 | CASSQETGIGQPQHF
. | TRBV3-1/TRBV3-2 | CASSQDFPDTQYF
. | TRBV29-1 | CSVETSGLGNEQFF
. | TRBV7-2 | CASSLGGRDTQYF
. | TRBV18 | CASSPGVGQPGYEQYF
few | TRBV6-4 | CASSAGTGFVSYNEQFF
. | TRBV28 | CASSLGDTEAFF
. | TRBV27 | CASIPGQDTEAFF
. | TRBV6-5 | CASQVPAGEQYF
. | TRBV11-2 | CASRMDRHTGELFF
. | TRBV7-8 | CASSLTPSSGNTIYF
. | TRBV5-1 | CASRGAGGPSYNEQFF
once | TRBV28 | CASDEDSLGPQHF
. | TRBV19 | CASSQDSNNYGYTF
. | TRBV19 | CASRHAGDYGYTF
. | TRBV27 | CATNPIGAGGRYTQYF
. | TRBV20-1 | CSAPDNYEQYF